The 4 T cell receptor beta chains reported below all come from one sample, sequenced in a study of blood T cells in healthy people across ages (dated by TCRdb to between 2015 and 2017). Library generation was performed with 5' RACE. The listed sequencing device is Illumina HiSeq 2500. A second PCR of 7 to 11 cycles was performed with a sample-barcoded 5' primer and a J-beta primer mix. TCRdb applied fastp at Q25 and MiXCR to the public reads, then kept only in-frame beta chains. Every CDR3 protein is listed once, alongside the most common genes and DNA of its rows. The sample table contains 1.5 million to 2 million distinct CDR3 sequences; only one count was recorded for 30% to 35% of them. Of the sample, approximately 11% falls within the top ten clones. Sequenced input: blood. These receptors originate from a woman aged 25-40 years in good health.

The genes are TRBV20-1 and TRBJ1-5; D perhaps matches TRBD1 (5 bases). Per germline, CDR1 DFQATT and CDR2 SNEGSKA (reference sequence). The CDR3 runs 16 residues. V was trimmed by 2 bases and J by 7 bases, leaving 21 bases between them. The chain's CDR3 is CSARPLNRTKGQPQHF. The CDR3 nucleotides are TGCAGTGCTAGACCCCTAAACCGGACAAAGGGCCAGCCCCAGCATTTT.

This chain uses TRBV28 with TRBJ1-1, with unresolved D. The germline V and J ends were trimmed by 9 bases and 2 bases, with 10 bases remaining between them. Germline loops: CDR1 MDHEN, CDR2 SYDVKM. The CDR3 consists of 12 residues. The CDR3 reads CASTQLNTEAFF. CDR3 DNA: TGTGCCAGTACCCAGTTAAACACTGAAGCTTTCTTT.

CDR3 DNA sequence: TGTGCCAGCAGTTATAGCGGGGGATTTGATGAGCAGTTCTTC. It codes for CASSYSGGFDEQFF. The V gene is TRBV2, the J gene TRBJ2-1, with TRBD2 identical over 9 bases. Germline V gives CDR1 SNHLY, CDR2 FYNNEI. Unmatched junction bases numbered 7, after V lost 5 bases and J lost 8 bases. This CDR3 is built from 14 residues. Looking up the rest from reference TRBV2 and TRBJ2-1 gives the full variable domain: EPEVTQTPSHQVTQMGQEVILRCVPISNHLYFYWYRQILGQKVEFLVSFYNNEISEKSEIFDDQFSVERPDGSNFTLKIRSTKLEDSAMYFCASSYSGGFDEQFFGPGTRLTVL.

J is TRBJ1-1 and V is TRBV10-2; D gene uncertain. Germline lookup yields CDR1 WSHSY and CDR2 SAAADI. The CDR3 runs 14 residues. V was trimmed by 4 bases and J by 0 bases, leaving 9 bases between them. CDR3 amino acids: CASSGRRLNTEAFF. The CDR3 coding sequence is TGCGCCAGCAGTGGCAGGAGGTTGAACACTGAAGCTTTCTTT.